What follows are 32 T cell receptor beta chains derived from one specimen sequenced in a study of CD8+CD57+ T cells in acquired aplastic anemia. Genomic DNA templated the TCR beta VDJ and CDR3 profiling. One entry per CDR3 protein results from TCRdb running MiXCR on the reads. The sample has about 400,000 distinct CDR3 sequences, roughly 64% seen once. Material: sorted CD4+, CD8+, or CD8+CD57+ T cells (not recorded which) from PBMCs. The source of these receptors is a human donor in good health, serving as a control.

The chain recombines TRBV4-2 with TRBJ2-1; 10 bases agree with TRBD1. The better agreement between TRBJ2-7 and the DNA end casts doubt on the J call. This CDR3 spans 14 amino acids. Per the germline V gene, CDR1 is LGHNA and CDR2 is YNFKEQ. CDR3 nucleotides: TGTGCCAGCAGGGGACAGGGGTTCTCCTACGAGCAGTACTTC. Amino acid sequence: CASRGQGFSYEQYF.

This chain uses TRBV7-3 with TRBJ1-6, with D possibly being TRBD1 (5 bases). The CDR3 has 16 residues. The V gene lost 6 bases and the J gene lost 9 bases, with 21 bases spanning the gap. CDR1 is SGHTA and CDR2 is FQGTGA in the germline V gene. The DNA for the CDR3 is TGTGCCAGCAGTGAAGGGCGGGGGGGAAATATTTCACCCCTCCACTTT. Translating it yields CASSEGRGGNISPLHF.

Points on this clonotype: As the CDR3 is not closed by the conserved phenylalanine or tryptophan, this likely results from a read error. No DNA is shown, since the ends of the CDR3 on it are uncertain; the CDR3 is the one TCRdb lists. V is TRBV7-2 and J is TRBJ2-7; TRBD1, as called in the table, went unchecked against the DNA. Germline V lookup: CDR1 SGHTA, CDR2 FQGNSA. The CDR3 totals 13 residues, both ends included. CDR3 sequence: CASSSKGVDQPHH.

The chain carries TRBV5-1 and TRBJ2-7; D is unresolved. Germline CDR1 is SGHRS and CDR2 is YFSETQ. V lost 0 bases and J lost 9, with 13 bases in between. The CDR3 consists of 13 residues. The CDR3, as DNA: TGCGCCAGCAGCTTGGAACAGAGGAACACGCAGTACTTC. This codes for CASSLEQRNTQYF.

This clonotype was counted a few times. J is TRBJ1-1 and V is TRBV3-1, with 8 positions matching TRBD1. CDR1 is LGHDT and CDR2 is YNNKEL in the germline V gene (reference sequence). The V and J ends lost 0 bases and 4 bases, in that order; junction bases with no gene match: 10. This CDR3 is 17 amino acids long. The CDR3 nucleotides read TGTGCCAGCAGCCAAGATGGGTTTGGACAGGGCCTCACTGAAGCTTTCTTT. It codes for CASSQDGFGQGLTEAFF. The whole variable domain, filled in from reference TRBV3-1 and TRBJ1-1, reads DTAVSQTPKYLVTQMGNDKSIKCEQNLGHDTMYWYKQDSKKFLKIMFSYNNKELIINETVPNRFSPKSPDKAHLNLHINSLELGDSAVYFCASSQDGFGQGLTEAFFGQGTRLTVV.

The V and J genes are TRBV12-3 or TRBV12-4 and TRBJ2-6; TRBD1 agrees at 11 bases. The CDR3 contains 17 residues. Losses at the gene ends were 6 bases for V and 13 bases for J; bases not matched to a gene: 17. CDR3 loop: CASSPWTGGRNVGVLTF. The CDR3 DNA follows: TGTGCCAGCAGCCCTTGGACAGGGGGCAGGAATGTGGGAGTCCTGACTTTC.

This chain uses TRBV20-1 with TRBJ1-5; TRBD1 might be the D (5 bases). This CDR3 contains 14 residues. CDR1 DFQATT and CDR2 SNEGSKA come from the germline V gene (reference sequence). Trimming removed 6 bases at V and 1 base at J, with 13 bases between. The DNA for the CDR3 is TGCAGTGCGGTGACGGGGGGGAGCAATCAGCCCCAGCATTTT. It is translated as CSAVTGGSNQPQHF.

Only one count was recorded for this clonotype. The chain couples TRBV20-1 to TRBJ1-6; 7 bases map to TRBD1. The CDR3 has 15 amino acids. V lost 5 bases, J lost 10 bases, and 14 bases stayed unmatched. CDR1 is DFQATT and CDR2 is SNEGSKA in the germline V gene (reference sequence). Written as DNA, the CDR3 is TGCAGTGCTGCTACAGGGGATAATTCACAATCACCCCTCCACTTT. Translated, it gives CSAATGDNSQSPLHF.

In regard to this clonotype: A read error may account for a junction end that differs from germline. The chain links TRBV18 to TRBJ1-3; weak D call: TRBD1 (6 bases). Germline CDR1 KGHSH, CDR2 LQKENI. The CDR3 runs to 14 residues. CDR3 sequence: CASSRDITGSTIYF. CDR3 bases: TGTGCCAGCTCACGGGACATAACTGGAAGCACCATATATTTT.

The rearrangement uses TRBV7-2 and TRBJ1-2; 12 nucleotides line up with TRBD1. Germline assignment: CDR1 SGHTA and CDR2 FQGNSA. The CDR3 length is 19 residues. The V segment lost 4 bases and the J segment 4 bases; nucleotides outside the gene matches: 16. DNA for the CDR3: TGTGCCAGCAGCTCACTTCCCGGGACAGGGGGCGCGAGTAGCTATGGCTACACCTTC. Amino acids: CASSSLPGTGGASSYGYTF.

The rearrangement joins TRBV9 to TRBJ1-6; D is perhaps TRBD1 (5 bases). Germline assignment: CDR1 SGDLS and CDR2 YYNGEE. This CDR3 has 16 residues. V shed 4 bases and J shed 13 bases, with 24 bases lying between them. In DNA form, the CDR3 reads TGTGCCAGCAGCCCCAGGGCAGCCGACGGAAAATTCCCCCTCCACTTT. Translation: CASSPRAADGKFPLHF.

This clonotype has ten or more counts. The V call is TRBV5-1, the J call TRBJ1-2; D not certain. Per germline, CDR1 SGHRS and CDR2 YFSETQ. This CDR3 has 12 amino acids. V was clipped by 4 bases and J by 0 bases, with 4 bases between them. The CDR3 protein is CASSPTNYGYTF. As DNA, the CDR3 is TGCGCCAGCAGCCCCACTAACTATGGCTACACCTTC.

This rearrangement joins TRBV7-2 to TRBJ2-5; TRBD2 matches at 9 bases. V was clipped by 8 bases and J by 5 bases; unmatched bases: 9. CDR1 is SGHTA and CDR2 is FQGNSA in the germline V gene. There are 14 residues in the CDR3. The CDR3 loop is CASRAAGGRETQYF. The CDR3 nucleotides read TGTGCCAGCCGCGCGGCGGGGGGGCGGGAGACCCAGTACTTC. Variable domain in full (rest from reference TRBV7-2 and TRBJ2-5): GAGVSQSPSNKVTEKGKDVELRCDPISGHTALYWYRQSLGQGLEFLIYFQGNSAPDKSGLPSDRFSAERTGGSVSTLTIQRTQQEDSAVYLCASRAAGGRETQYFGPGTRLLVL.

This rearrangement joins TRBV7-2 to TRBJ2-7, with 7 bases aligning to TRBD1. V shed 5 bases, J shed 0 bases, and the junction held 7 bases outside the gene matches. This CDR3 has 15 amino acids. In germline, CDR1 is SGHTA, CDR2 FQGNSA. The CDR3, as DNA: TGTGCCAGCAGCCCGACAGGGTTCGCCTCCTACGAGCAGTACTTC. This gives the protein CASSPTGFASYEQYF. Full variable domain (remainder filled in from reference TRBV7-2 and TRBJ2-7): GAGVSQSPSNKVTEKGKDVELRCDPISGHTALYWYRQSLGQGLEFLIYFQGNSAPDKSGLPSDRFSAERTGGSVSTLTIQRTQQEDSAVYLCASSPTGFASYEQYFGPGTRLTVT.

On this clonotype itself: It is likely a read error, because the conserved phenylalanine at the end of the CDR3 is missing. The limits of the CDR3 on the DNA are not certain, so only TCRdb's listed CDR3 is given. CDR3 protein: CASSPSRAGEVNVQLV. V is TRBV19 and J is TRBJ2-1; the table's D call of TRBD2 was not tested on the DNA. CDR1 is LNHDA, CDR2 SQIVND, per germline (reference sequence). 16 amino acids form the CDR3, both terminal residues included.

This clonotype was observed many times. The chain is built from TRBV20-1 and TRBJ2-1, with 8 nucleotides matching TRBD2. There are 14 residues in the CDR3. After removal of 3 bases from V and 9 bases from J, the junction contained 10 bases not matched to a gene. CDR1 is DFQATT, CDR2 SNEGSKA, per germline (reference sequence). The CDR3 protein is CSASDQAGAGEQFF. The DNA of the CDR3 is TGCAGTGCTAGCGACCAAGCGGGGGCGGGTGAGCAGTTCTTC.

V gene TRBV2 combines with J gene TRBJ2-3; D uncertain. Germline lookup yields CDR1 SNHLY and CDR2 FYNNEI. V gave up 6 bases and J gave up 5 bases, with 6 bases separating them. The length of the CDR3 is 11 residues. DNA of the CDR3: TGTGCCAGCAGGTCGGGAGATACGCAGTATTTT. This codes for CASRSGDTQYF.

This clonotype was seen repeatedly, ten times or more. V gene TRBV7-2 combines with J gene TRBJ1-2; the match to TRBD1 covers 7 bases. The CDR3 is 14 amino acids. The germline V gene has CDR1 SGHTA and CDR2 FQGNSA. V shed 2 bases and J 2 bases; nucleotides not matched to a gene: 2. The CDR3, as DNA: TGTGCCAGCAGCTTAATGACAGGGAACTATGGCTACACCTTC. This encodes CASSLMTGNYGYTF. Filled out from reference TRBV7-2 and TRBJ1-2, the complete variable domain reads GAGVSQSPSNKVTEKGKDVELRCDPISGHTALYWYRQSLGQGLEFLIYFQGNSAPDKSGLPSDRFSAERTGGSVSTLTIQRTQQEDSAVYLCASSLMTGNYGYTFGSGTRLTVV.

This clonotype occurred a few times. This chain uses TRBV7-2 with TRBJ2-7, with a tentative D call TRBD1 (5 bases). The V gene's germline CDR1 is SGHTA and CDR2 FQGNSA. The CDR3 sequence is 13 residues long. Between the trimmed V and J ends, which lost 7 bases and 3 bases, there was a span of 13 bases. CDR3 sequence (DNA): TGTGCCAGCACCCCCTCCACAGGCTACGAGCAGTACTTC. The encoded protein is CASTPSTGYEQYF.

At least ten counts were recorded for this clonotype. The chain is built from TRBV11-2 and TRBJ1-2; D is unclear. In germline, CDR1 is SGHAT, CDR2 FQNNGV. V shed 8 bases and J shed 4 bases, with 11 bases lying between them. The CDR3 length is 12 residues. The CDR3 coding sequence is TGTGCCAGCGGTCAGGAAACCTATGGCTACACCTTC. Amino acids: CASGQETYGYTF.

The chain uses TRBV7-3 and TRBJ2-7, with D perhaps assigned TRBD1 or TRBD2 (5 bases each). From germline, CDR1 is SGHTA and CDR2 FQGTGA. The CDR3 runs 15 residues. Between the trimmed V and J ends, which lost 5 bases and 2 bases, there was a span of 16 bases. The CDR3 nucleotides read TGTGCCAGCAGCCACGGCGAGGGGATCACCTACGAGCAGTACTTC. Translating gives CASSHGEGITYEQYF. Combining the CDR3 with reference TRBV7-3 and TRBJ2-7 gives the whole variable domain GAGVSQTPSNKVTEKGKYVELRCDPISGHTALYWYRQSLGQGPEFLIYFQGTGAADDSGLPNDRFFAVRPEGSVSTLKIQRTERGDSAVYLCASSHGEGITYEQYFGPGTRLTVT.

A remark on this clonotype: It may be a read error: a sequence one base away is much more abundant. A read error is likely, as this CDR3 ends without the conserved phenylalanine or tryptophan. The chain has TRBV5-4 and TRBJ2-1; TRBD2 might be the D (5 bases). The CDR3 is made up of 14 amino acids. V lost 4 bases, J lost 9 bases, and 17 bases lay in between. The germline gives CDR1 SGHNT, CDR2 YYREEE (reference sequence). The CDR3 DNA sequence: TGTGCCAGCAGCCAACAGTCAGTCGAGGGTGAGCAGTTCTCC. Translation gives CASSQQSVEGEQFS.

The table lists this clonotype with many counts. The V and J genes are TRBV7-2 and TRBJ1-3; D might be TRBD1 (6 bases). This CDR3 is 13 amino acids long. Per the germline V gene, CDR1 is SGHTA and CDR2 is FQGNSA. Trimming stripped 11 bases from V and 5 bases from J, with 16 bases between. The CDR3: CASGSGDRNTIYF. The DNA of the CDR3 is TGTGCCTCGGGTTCAGGGGATAGAAACACCATATATTTT.

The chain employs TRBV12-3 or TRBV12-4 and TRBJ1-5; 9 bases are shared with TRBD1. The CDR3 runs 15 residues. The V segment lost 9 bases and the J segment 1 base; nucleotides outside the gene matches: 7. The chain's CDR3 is CASGLGTGSNQPQHF. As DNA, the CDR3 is TGTGCCAGTGGCTTGGGGACAGGGAGCAATCAGCCCCAGCATTTT.

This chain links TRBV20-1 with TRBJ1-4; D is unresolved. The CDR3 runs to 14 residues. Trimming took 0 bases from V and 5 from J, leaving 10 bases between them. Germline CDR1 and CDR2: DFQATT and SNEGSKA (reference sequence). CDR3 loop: CSAREGVGNEKLFF. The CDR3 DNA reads TGCAGTGCTAGAGAGGGAGTGGGCAATGAAAAACTGTTTTTT.

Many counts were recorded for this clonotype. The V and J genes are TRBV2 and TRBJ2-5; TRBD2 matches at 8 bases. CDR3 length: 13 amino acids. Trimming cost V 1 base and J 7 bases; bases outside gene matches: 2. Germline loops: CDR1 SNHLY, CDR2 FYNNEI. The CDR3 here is CASSEDAGGTQYF. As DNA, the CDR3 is TGTGCCAGCAGTGAAGATGCGGGGGGGACCCAGTACTTC.

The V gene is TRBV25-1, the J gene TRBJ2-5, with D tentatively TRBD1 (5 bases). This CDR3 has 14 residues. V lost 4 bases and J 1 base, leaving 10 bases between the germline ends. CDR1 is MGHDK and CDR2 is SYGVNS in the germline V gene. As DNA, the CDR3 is TGTGCCAGCAGTGGAGACAGCAGCCAAGAGACCCAGTACTTC. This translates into CASSGDSSQETQYF.

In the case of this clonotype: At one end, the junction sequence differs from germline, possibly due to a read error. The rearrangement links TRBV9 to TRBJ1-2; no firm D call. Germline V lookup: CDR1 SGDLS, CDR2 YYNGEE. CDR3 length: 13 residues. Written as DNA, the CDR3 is TGCGCCAGGAGCCGGCCCTCAGCTGGTCTCTACACCTTC. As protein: CARSRPSAGLYTF.

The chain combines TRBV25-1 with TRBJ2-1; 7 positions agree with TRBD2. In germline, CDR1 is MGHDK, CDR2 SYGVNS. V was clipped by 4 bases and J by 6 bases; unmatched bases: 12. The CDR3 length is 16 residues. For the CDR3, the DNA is TGTGCCAGCAGTGGACAAGTGGGACTAATCGGCAATGAGCAGTTCTTC. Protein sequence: CASSGQVGLIGNEQFF.

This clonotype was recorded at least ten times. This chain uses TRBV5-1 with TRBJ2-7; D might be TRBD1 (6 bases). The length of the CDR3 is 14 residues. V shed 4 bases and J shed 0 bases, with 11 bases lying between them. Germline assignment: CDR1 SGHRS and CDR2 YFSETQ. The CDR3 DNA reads TGCGCCAGCAGCATACAGGGTATCTCCTACGAGCAGTACTTC. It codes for CASSIQGISYEQYF.

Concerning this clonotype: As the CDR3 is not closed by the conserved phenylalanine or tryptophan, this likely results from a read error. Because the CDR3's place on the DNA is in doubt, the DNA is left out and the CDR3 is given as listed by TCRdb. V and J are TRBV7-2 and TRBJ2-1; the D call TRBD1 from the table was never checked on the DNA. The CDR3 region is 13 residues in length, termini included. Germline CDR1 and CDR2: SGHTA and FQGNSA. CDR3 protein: CASSFSRGTDTLY.

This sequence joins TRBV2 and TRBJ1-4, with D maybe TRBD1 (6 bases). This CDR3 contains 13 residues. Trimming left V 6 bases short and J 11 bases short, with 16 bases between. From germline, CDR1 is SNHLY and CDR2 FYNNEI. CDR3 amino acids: CASSSTLTGKLFF. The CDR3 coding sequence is TGTGCCAGCAGCTCCACCCTCACAGGGAAACTGTTTTTT.